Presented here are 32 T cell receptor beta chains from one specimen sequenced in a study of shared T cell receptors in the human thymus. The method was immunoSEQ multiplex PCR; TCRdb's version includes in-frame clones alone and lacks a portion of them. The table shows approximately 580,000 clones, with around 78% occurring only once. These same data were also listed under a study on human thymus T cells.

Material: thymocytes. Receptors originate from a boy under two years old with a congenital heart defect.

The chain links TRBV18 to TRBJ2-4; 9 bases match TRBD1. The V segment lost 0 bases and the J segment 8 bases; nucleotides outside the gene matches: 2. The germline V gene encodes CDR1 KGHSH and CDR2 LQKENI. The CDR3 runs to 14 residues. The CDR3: CASSPPDRGYIQYF. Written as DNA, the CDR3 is TGTGCCAGCTCACCACCCGACAGGGGGTACATTCAGTACTTC.

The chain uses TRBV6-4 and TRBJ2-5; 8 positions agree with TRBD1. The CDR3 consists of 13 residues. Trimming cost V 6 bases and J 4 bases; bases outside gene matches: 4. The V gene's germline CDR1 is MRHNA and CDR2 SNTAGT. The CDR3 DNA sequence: TGTGCCAGCAGCTCCGACAGGGGAGAGACCCAGTACTTC. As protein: CASSSDRGETQYF.

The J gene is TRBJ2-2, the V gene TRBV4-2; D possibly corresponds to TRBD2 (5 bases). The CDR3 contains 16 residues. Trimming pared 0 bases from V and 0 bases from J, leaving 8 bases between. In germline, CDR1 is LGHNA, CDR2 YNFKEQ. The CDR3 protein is CASSQDAGTNTGELFF. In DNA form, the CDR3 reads TGTGCCAGCAGCCAAGATGCGGGCACGAACACCGGGGAGCTGTTTTTT.

In nucleotides, the CDR3 is TGCGCCAGCGGACGGGAGAACACTGAAGCTTTCTTT. Translating it yields CASGRENTEAFF. This chain links TRBV5-1 with TRBJ1-1; D is undetermined. The CDR3 runs to 12 residues. Trimming cost V 7 bases and J 1 base, with 8 bases left between them. CDR1 SGHRS and CDR2 YFSETQ come from the germline V gene.

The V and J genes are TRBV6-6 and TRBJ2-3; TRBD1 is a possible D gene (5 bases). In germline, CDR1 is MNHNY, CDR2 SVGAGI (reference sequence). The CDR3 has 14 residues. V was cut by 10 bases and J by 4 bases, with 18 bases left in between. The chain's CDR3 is CATQGVGGADTQYF. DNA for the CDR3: TGTGCCACCCAAGGGGTCGGCGGAGCAGATACGCAGTATTTT.

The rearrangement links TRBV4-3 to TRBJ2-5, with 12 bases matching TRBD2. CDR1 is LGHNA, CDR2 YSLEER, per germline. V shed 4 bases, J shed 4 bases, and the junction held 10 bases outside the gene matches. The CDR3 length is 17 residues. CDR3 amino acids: CASSPSLAGGPGETQYF. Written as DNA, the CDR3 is TGCGCCAGCAGCCCGTCCCTAGCGGGAGGGCCTGGAGAGACCCAGTACTTC.

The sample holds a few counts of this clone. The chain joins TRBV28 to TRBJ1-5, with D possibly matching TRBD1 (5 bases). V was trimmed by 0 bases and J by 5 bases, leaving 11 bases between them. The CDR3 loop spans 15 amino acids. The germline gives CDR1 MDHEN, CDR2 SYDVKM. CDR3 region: CASSLCSRAYQPQHF. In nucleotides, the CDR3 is TGTGCCAGCAGTTTATGCTCCAGGGCCTATCAGCCCCAGCATTTT.

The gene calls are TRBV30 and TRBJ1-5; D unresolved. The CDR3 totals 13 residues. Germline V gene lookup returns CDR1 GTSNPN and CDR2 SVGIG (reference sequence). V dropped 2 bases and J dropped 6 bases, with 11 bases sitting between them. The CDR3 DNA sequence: TGTGCCTGGAGTCTCGGAGAAGGTCAGCCCCAGCATTTT. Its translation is CAWSLGEGQPQHF.

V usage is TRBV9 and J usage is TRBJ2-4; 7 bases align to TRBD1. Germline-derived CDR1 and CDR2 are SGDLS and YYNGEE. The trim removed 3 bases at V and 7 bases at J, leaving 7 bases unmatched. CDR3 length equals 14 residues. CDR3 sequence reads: CASSEGAGENIQYF. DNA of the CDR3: TGTGCCAGCAGCGAGGGGGCCGGTGAGAACATTCAGTACTTC.

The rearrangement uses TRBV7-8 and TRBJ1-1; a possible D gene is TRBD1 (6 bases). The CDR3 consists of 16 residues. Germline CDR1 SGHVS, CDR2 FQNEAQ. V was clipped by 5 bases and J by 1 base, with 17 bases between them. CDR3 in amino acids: CASSHQGGGQNTEAFF. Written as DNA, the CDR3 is TGTGCCAGCAGCCATCAAGGGGGGGGGCAGAACACTGAAGCTTTCTTT.

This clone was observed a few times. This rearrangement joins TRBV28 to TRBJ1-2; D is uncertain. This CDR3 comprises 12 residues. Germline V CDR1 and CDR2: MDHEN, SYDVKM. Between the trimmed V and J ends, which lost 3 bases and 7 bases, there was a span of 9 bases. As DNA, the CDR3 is TGTGCCAGCAGTTTTTTTGGCTGTGGCTACACCTTC. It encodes CASSFFGCGYTF.

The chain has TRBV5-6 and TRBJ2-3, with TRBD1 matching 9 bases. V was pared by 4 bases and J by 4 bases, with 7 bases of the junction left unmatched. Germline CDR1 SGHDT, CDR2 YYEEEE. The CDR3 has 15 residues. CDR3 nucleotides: TGTGCCAGCAGCGGGCACAGGGGGCATCCAGATACGCAGTATTTT. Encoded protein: CASSGHRGHPDTQYF.

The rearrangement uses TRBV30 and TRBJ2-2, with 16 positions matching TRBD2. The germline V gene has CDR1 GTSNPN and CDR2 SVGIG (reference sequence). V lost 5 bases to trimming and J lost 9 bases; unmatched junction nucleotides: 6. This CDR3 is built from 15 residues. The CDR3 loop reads CAWGGLAGGPWELFF. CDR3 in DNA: TGTGCCTGGGGGGGACTAGCGGGAGGGCCCTGGGAGCTGTTTTTT.

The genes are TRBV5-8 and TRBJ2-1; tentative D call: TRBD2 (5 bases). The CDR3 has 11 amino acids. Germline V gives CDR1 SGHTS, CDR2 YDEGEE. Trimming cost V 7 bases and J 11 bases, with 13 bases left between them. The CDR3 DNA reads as TGTGCCAGCCCCCCTCGGGATCAGCAGTTCTTC. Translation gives CASPPRDQQFF.

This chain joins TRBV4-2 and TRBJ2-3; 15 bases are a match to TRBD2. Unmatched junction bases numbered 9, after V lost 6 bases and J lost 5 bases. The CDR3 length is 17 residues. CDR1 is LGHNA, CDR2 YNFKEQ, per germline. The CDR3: CASRPGTSGRLVDTQYF. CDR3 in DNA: TGTGCCAGCAGACCCGGGACTAGCGGGAGGTTGGTAGATACGCAGTATTTT.

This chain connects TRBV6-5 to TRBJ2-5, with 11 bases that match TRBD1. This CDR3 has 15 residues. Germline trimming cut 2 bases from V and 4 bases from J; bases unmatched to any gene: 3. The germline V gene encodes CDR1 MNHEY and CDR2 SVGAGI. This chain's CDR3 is CASSYPGQGVETQYF. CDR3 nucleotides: TGTGCCAGCAGTTACCCGGGACAGGGGGTAGAGACCCAGTACTTC.

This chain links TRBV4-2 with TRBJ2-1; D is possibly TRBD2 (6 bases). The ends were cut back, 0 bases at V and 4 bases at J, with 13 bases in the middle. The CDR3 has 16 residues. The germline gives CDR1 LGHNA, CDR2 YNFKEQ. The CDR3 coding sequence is TGTGCCAGCAGCCAAGATCGGGGGAGTCGGTACAATGAGCAGTTCTTC. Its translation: CASSQDRGSRYNEQFF.

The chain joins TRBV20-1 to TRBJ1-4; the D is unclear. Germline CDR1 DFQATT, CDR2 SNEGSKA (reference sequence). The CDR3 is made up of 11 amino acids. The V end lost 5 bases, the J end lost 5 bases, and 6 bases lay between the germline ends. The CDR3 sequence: CSALGNEKLFF. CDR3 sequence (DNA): TGCAGTGCTCTCGGGAATGAAAAACTGTTTTTT.

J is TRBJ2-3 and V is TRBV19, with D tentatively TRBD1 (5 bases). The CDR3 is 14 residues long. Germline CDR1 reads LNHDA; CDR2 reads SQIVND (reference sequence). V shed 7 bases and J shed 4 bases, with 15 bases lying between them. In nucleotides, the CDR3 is TGTGCCAGTACCTCCAGTCTCAGGGCAGATACGCAGTATTTT. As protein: CASTSSLRADTQYF.

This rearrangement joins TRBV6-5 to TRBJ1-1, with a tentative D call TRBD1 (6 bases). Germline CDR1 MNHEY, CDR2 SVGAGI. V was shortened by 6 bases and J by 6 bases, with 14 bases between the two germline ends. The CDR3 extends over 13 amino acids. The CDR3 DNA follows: TGTGCCAGCAGCCACACAGGGTTCCCTGAAGCTTTCTTT. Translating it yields CASSHTGFPEAFF.

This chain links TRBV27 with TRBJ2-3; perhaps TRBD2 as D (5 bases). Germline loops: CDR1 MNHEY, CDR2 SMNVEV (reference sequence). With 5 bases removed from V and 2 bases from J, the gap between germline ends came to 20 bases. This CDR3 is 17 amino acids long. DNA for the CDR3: TGTGCCAGCAGTGTCCATCGGGAAAGGAGACACACAGATACGCAGTATTTT. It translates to CASSVHRERRHTDTQYF.

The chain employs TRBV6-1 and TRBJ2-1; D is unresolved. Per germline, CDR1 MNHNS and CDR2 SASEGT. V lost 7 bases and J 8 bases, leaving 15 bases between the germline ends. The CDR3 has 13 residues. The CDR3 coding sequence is TGTGCCAGCAACGACCAGAACCTAGATGAGCAGTTCTTC. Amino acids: CASNDQNLDEQFF.

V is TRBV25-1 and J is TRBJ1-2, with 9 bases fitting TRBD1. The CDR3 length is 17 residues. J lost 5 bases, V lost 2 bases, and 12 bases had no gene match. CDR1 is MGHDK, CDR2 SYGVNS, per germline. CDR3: CASSELRPRTGVYGYTF. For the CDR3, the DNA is TGTGCCAGCAGTGAACTACGCCCCCGGACAGGGGTTTATGGCTACACCTTC.

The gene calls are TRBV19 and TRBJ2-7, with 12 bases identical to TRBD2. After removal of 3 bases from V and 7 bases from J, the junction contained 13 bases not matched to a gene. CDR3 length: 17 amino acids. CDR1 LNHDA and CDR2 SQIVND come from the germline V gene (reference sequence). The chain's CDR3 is CASSIWASGRARGEQYF. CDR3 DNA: TGTGCCAGTAGTATTTGGGCTAGCGGGAGGGCCCGTGGGGAGCAGTACTTC.

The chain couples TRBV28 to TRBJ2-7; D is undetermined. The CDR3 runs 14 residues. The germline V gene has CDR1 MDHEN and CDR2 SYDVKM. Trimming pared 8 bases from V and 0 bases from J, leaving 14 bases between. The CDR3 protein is CASSQVLISYEQYF. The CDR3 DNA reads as TGTGCCAGCTCCCAGGTACTTATCTCCTACGAGCAGTACTTC.

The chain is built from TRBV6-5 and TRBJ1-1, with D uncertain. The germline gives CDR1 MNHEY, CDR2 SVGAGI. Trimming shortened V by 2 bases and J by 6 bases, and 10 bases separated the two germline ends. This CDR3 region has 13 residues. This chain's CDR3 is CASSYVSAAEAFF. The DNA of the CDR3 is TGTGCCAGCAGTTACGTGTCAGCGGCTGAAGCTTTCTTT.

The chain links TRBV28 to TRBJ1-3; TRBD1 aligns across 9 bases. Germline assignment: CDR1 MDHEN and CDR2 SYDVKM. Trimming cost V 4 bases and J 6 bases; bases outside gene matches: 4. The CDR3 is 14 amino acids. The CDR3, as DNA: TGTGCCAGCAGTTCCGGGACAGGGACAAACACCATATATTTT. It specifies CASSSGTGTNTIYF.

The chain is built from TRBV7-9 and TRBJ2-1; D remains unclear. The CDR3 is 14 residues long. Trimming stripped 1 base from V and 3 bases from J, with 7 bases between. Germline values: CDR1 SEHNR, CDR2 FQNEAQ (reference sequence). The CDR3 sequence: CASSLDPSYNEQFF. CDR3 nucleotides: TGTGCCAGCAGCTTAGATCCGAGCTACAATGAGCAGTTCTTC.

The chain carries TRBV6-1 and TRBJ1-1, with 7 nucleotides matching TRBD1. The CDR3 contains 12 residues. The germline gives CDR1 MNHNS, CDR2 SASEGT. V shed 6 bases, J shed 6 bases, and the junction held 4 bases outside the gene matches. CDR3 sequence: CASSLQGAEAFF. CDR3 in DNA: TGTGCCAGCAGCCTCCAGGGGGCTGAAGCTTTCTTT.

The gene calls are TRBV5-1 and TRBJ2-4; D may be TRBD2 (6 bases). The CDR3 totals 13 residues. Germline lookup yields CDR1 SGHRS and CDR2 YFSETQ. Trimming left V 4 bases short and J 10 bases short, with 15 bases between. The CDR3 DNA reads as TGCGCCAGCAGCCTCCCGGCGGGAAAGATTCAGTACTTC. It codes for CASSLPAGKIQYF.

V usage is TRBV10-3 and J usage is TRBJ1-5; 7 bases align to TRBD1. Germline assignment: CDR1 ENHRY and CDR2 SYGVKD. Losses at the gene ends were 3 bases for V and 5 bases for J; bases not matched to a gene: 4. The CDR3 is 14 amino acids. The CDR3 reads CAISERTGDQPQHF. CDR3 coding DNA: TGTGCCATCAGTGAACGTACAGGGGATCAGCCCCAGCATTTT.

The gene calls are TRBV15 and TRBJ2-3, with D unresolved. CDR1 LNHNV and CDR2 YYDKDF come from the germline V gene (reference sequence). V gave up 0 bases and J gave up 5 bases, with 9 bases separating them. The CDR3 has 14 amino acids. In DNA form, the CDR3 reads TGTGCCACCAGCAGAGAGAACGGTGGAGATACGCAGTATTTT. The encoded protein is CATSRENGGDTQYF.